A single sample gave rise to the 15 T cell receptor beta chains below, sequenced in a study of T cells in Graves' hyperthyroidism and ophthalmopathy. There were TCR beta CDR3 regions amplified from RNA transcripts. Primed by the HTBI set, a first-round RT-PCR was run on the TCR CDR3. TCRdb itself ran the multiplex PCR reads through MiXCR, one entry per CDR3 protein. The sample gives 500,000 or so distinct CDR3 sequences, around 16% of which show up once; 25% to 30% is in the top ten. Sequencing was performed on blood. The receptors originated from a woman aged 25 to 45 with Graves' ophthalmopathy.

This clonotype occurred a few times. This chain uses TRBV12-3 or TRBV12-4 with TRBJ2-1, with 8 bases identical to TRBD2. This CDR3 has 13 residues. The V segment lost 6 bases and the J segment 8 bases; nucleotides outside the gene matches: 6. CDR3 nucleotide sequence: TGTGCCAGCAGAACCGGGACTAGTGATGAGCAGTTCTTC. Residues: CASRTGTSDEQFF.

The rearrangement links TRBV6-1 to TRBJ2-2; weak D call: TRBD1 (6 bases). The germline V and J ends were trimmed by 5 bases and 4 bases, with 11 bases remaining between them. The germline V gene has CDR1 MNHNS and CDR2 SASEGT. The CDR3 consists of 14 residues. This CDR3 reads CASSYSGATGELFF. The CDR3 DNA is TGTGCCAGCAGTTACTCAGGGGCCACCGGGGAGCTGTTTTTT.

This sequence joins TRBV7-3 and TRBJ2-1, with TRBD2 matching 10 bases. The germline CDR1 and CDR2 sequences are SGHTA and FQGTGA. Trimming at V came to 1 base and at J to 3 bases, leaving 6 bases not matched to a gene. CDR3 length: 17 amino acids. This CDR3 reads CASSLNRRTSGYNEQFF. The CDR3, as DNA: TGTGCCAGCAGCTTAAATAGGAGGACTAGCGGCTACAATGAGCAGTTCTTC.

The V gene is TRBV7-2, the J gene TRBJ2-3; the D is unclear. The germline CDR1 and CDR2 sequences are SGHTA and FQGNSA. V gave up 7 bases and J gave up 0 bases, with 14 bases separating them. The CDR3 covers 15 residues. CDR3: CASTHPRRSTDTQYF. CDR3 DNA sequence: TGTGCCAGCACCCACCCCAGGCGGAGCACAGATACGCAGTATTTT.

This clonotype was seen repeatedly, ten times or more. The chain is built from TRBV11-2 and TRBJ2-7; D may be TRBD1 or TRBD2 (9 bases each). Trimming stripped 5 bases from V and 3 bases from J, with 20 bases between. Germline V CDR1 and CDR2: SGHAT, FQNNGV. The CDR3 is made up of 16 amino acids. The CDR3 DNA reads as TGTGCCAGCAGCACAGGGGGCGGGACTAGCTTCTACGAGCAGTACTTC. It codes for CASSTGGGTSFYEQYF.

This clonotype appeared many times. The CDR3 spells CASSAAGDRAPPYEQYF. For the CDR3, the DNA is TGTGCCAGCAGCGCAGCGGGGGACAGGGCGCCTCCCTACGAGCAGTACTTC. V and J are TRBV9 and TRBJ2-7; maybe TRBD1 (9 bases). Trimming took 3 bases from V and 2 from J, leaving 21 bases between them. CDR1 is SGDLS and CDR2 is YYNGEE in the germline V gene. The CDR3 has 17 amino acids.

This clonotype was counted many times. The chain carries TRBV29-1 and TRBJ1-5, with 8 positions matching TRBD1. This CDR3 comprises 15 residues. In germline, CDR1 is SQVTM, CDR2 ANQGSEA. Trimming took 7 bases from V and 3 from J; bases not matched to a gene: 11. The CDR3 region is CSGRFGTGLNQPQHF. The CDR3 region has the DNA TGCAGCGGACGATTTGGGACAGGCCTCAATCAGCCCCAGCATTTT.

The CDR3 bases are TGTGCCAGCAGCCCCTCATCAGCGGGGAGCACCGGGGAGCTGTTTTTT. Residues: CASSPSSAGSTGELFF. V usage is TRBV13 and J usage is TRBJ2-2; 7 bases fit TRBD2. Trimming cost V 5 bases and J 4 bases; bases outside gene matches: 10. CDR3 length equals 16 residues. CDR1 PRHDT and CDR2 FYEKMQ come from the germline V gene (reference sequence).

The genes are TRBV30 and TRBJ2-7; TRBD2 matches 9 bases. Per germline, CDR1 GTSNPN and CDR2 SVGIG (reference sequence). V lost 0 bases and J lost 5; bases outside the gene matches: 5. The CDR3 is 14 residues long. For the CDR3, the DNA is TGTGCCTGGAGTGTAGCGGGAGGTTTCCACGAGCAGTACTTC. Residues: CAWSVAGGFHEQYF.

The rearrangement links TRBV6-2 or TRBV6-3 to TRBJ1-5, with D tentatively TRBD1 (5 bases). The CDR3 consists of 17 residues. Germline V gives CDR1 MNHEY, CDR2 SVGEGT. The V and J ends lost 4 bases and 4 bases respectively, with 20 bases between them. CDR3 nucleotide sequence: TGTGCCAGCAGTTGCTCAGCGTCCAGGGTAGGAAATCAGCCCCAGCATTTT. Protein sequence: CASSCSASRVGNQPQHF.

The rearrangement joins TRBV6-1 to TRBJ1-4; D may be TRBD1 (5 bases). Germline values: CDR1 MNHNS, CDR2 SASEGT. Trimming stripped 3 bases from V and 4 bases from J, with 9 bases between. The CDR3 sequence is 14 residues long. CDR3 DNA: TGTGCCAGCAGTGATGGGGCGATTAATGAAAAACTGTTTTTT. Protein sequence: CASSDGAINEKLFF.

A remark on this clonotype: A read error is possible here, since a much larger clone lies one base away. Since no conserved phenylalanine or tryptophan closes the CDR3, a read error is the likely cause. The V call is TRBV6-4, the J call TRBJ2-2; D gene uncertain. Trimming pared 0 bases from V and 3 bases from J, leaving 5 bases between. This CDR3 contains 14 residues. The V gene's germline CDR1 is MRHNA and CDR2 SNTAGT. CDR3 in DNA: TGTGCCAGCAGTGACTCTGTAGACACCGGGGAGCTGTTTTCT. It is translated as CASSDSVDTGELFS.

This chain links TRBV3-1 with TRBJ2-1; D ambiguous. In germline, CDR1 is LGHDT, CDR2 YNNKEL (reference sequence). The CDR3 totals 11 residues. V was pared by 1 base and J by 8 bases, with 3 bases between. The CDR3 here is CASSQGDEQFF. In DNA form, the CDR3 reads TGTGCCAGCAGCCAAGGGGATGAGCAGTTCTTC.

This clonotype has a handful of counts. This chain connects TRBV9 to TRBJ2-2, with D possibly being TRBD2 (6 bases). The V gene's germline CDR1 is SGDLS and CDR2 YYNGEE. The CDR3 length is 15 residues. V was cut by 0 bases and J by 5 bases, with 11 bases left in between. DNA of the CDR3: TGTGCCAGCAGCGTAGACTGGGCGGGGACCGGGGAGCTGTTTTTT. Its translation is CASSVDWAGTGELFF.

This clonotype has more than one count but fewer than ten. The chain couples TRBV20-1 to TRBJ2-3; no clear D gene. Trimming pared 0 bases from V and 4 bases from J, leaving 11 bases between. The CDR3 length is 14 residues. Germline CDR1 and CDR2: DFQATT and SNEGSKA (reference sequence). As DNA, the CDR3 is TGCAGTGCTAGAGATCTACAGAGCGCAGATACGCAGTATTTT. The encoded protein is CSARDLQSADTQYF.